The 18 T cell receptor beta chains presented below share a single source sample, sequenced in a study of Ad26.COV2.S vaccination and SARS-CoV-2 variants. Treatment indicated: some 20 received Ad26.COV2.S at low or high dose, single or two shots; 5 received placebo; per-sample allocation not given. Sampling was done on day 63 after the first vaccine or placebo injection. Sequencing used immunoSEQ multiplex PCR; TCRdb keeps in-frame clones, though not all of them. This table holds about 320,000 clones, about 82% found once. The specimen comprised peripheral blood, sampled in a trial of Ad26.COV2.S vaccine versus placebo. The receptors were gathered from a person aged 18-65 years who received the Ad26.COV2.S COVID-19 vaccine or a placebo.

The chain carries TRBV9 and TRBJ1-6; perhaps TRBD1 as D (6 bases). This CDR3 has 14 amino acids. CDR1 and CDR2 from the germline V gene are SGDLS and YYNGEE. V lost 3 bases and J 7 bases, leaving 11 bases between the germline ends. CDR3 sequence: CASSDRAGNSPLHF. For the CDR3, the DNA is TGTGCCAGCAGCGACAGGGCGGGGAATTCACCCCTCCACTTT. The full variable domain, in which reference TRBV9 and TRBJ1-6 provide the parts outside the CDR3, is DSGVTQTPKHLITATGQRVTLRCSPRSGDLSVYWYQQSLDQGLQFLIQYYNGEERAKGNILERFSAQQFPDLHSELNLSSLELGDSALYFCASSDRAGNSPLHFGNGTRLTVT.

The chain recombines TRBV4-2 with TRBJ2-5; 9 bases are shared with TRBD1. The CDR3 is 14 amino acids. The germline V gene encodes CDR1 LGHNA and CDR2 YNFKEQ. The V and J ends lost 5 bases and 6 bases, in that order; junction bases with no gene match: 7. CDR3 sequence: CASSEDRGTKTQYF. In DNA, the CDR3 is TGTGCCAGCAGCGAGGACAGGGGTACGAAGACCCAGTACTTC.

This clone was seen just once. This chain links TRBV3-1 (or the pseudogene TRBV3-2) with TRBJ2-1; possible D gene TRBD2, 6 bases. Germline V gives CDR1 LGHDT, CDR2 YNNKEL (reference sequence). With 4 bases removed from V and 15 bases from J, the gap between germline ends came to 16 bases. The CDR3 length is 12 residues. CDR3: CASSPRGSKRFF. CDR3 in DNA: TGTGCCAGCAGCCCACGGGGGTCTAAGCGGTTCTTC.

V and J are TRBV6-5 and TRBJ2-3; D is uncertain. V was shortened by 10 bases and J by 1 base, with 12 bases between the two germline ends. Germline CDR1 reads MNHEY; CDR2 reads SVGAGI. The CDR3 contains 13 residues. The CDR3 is CATITPGTDTQYF. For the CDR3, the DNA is TGTGCCACCATAACCCCGGGCACAGATACGCAGTATTTT.

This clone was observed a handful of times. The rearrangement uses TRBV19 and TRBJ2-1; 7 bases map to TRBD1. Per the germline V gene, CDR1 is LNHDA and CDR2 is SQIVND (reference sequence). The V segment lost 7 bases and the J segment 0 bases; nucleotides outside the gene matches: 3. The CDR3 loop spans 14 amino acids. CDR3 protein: CASTGTDSYNEQFF. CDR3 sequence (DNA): TGTGCCAGTACGGGGACAGACTCCTACAATGAGCAGTTCTTC.

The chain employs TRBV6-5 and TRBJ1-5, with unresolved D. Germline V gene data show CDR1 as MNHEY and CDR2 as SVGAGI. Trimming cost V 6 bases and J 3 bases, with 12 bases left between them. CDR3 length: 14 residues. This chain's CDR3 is CASSGYRDNQPQHF. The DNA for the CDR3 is TGTGCCAGCAGCGGCTATCGTGACAATCAGCCCCAGCATTTT.

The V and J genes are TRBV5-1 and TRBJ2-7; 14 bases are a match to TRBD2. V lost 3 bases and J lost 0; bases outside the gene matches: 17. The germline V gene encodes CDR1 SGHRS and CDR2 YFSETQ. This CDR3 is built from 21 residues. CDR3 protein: CASSSGTSGGRRPFSSYEQYF. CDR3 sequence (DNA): TGCGCCAGCAGCTCAGGGACTAGCGGGGGCCGCCGACCTTTCAGCTCCTACGAGCAGTACTTC.

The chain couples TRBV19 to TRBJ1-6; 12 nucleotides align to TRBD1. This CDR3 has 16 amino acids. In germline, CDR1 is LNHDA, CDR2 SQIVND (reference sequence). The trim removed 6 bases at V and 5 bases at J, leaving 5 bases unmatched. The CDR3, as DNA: TGTGCCAGTAGGGGACAGGGGGCGGAAAATAATTCACCCCTCCACTTT. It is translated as CASRGQGAENNSPLHF. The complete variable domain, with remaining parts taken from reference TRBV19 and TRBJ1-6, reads DGGITQSPKYLFRKEGQNVTLSCEQNLNHDAMYWYRQDPGQGLRLIYYSQIVNDFQKGDIAEGYSVSREKKESFPLTVTSAQKNPTAFYLCASRGQGAENNSPLHFGNGTRLTVT.

CDR3 bases: TGTGCCAGCAGCTTAGTTGACAGGGGGTACGGCACTGAAGCTTTCTTT. The encoded protein is CASSLVDRGYGTEAFF. The V and J genes are TRBV7-7 and TRBJ1-1; 9 nucleotides agree with TRBD1. Germline trimming cut 1 base from V and 4 bases from J; bases unmatched to any gene: 7. Germline CDR1 reads SSHAT; CDR2 reads FNYEAQ (reference sequence). CDR3 length equals 16 residues.

CDR3: CASSKVPAIRNQPQHF. The CDR3 region has the DNA TGTGCCAGCAGCAAAGTTCCGGCAATACGCAATCAGCCCCAGCATTTT. The chain links TRBV21-1 to TRBJ1-5. TRBV21-1 is shown as a pseudogene. This CDR3 spans 16 amino acids.

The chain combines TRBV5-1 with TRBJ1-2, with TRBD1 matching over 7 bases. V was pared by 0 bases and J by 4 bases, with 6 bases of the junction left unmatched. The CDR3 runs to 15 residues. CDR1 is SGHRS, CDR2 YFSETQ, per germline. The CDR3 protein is CASSLGGGAGYGYTF. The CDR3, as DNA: TGCGCCAGCAGCTTGGGAGGGGGCGCGGGCTATGGCTACACCTTC.

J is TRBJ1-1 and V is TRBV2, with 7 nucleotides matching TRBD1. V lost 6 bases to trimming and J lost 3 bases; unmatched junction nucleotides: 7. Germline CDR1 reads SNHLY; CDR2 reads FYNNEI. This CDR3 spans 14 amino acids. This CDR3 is CASRKTGPDTEAFF. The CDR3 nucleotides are TGTGCCAGCAGAAAGACAGGGCCGGACACTGAAGCTTTCTTT.

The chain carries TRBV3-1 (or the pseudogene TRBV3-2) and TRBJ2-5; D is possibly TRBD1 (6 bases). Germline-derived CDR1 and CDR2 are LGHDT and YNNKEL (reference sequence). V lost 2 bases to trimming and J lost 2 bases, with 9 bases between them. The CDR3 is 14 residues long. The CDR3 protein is CASSQPGQQETQYF. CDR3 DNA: TGTGCCAGCAGCCAACCCGGACAGCAAGAGACCCAGTACTTC.

The CDR3 is CASSYLTGNNEQYF. CDR3 bases: TGCGCCAGCAGCTACCTGACAGGGAATAACGAGCAGTACTTC. The V and J genes are TRBV5-1 and TRBJ2-7; TRBD1 matches 7 bases. The V gene end was trimmed by 3 bases and the J gene end by 5 bases; junction bases not matched to a gene: 8. From germline, CDR1 is SGHRS and CDR2 YFSETQ. The CDR3 has 14 residues.

The CDR3 spells CASSLGDRVGNTIYF. The DNA for the CDR3 is TGCGCCAGCAGCTTGGGGGACAGGGTCGGAAACACCATATATTTT. The chain carries TRBV5-1 and TRBJ1-3; 9 bases match TRBD1. The V gene end was trimmed by 0 bases and the J gene end by 4 bases; junction bases not matched to a gene: 2. There are 15 residues in the CDR3. Germline CDR1 reads SGHRS; CDR2 reads YFSETQ.

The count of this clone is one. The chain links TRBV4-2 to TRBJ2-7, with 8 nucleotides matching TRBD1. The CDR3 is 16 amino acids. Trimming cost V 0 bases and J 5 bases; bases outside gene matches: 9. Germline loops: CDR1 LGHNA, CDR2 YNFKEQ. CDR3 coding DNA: TGTGCCAGCAGCCAAGATCGTCAGGGGGCGAGAAACGAGCAGTACTTC. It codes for CASSQDRQGARNEQYF.

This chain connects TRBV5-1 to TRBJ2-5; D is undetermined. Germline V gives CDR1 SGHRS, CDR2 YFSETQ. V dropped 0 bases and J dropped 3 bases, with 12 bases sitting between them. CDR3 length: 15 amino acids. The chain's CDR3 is CASSLVRPSEETQYF. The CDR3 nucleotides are TGCGCCAGCAGCTTGGTACGGCCCAGCGAAGAGACCCAGTACTTC.

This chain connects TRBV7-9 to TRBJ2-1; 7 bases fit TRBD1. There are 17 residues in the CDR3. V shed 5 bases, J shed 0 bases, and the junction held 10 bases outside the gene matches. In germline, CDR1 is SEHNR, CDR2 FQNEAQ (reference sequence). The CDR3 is CASSIYRGRSSYNEQFF. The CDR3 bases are TGTGCCAGCAGCATTTACAGGGGCCGGAGCTCCTACAATGAGCAGTTCTTC.